This T cell receptor (beta chain) stems from a study of blood T cells in healthy people across ages. The CDR3 covers 15 residues. The germline CDR1 and CDR2 sequences are MGHDK and SYGVNS. Trimming left V 5 bases short and J 4 bases short, with 17 bases between. Together with a sample-barcoded 5' primer, a J-beta primer mix was included in a second PCR lasting about 7 to 11 cycles. Carrying 12 random nucleotides, a template-switch adaptor labeled each individual cDNA molecule. TCRdb processed the 5' RACE reads anew with MiXCR; each CDR3 protein has one entry. This table has hundreds of thousands of distinct CDR3 sequences, around 54% appearing once.

Sequenced material: blood. The TCR sequence derives from a man in his 60s in good health. V usage is TRBV25-1 and J usage is TRBJ1-2, with D possibly TRBD1 on 5 matching bases. The CDR3 coding sequence is TGTGCCAGCAGTCAAATCGGGGGAAGCCTCTATGGCTACACCTTC. Translating gives CASSQIGGSLYGYTF.